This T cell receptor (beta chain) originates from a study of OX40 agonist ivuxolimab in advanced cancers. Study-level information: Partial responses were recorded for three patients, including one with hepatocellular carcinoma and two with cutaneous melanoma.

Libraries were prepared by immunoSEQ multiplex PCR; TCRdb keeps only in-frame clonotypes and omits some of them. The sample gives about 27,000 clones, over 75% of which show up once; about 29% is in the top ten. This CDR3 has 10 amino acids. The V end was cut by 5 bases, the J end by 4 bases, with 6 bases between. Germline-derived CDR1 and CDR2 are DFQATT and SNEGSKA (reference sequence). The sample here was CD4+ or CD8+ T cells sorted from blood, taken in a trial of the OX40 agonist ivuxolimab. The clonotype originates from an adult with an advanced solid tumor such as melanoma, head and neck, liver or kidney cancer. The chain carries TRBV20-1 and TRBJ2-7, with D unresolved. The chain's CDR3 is CSAAVYEQYF. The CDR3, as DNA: TGCAGTGCTGCGGTATACGAGCAGTACTTC.